These 13 T cell receptor beta chains were all obtained from the same sample, sequenced in a study of T cell responses to AZD1222 COVID-19 vaccine. Measured with immunoSEQ multiplex PCR; TCRdb has only the in-frame clones, and not every one. The sample has approximately 150,000 clones, about 86% seen once; the top ten hold less than 6%. This material consisted of peripheral blood, taken 28 days after the second AZD1222 dose. The receptors derive from an adult who received the AZD1222 COVID-19 vaccine.

The sample holds one count of this clone. The gene calls are TRBV2 and TRBJ1-4; D not resolved. CDR1 is SNHLY and CDR2 is FYNNEI in the germline V gene. V lost 5 bases and J 5 bases, leaving 12 bases between the germline ends. The length of the CDR3 is 14 residues. CDR3 DNA: TGTGCCAGCAGTCGTAGGGCCGGGAATGAAAAACTGTTTTTT. It codes for CASSRRAGNEKLFF.

The V and J genes are TRBV25-1 and TRBJ1-1; no definite D call. Germline assignment: CDR1 MGHDK and CDR2 SYGVNS. The CDR3 consists of 12 residues. V was pared by 7 bases and J by 1 base, with 7 bases between. CDR3 coding DNA: TGTGCCAGCATATTAGGGAACACTGAAGCTTTCTTT. Amino acid sequence: CASILGNTEAFF.

The chain is built from TRBV10-2 and TRBJ2-7; TRBD1 might be the D (5 bases). Germline CDR1 and CDR2: WSHSY and SAAADI. The CDR3 sequence is 12 residues long. The V end was cut by 8 bases, the J end by 2 bases, with 10 bases between. CDR3 in DNA: TGCGCCAGCCGCAGGGTACCCTACGAGCAGTACTTC. Amino acids: CASRRVPYEQYF.

The chain combines TRBV7-9 with TRBJ1-3; D is perhaps TRBD1 (6 bases). Germline V gene lookup returns CDR1 SEHNR and CDR2 FQNEAQ (reference sequence). This CDR3 has 15 amino acids. Between the trimmed V and J ends, which lost 4 bases and 4 bases, there was a span of 14 bases. The DNA of the CDR3 is TGTGCCAGCAGCTCTCGGGGGCAGCCCGGAAACACCATATATTTT. It yields the protein CASSSRGQPGNTIYF.

V is TRBV4-2 and J is TRBJ2-5, with D tentatively TRBD1 or TRBD2 (5 bases each). Germline assignment: CDR1 LGHNA and CDR2 YNFKEQ. The CDR3 extends over 15 amino acids. Between the trimmed V and J ends, which lost 5 bases and 3 bases, there was a span of 16 bases. The CDR3 DNA reads TGTGCCAGCAGCGGAACCGGGATGGGGGAAGAGACCCAGTACTTC. Amino acids: CASSGTGMGEETQYF.

This rearrangement joins TRBV19 to TRBJ2-1, with D perhaps TRBD2 (6 bases). Germline CDR1 is LNHDA and CDR2 is SQIVND (reference sequence). V lost 10 bases to trimming and J lost 7 bases, with 17 bases between them. The CDR3 covers 13 residues. The CDR3 DNA follows: TGTGCCACTCGACTAGAAGGTCTGAATGAGCAGTTCTTC. Translated: CATRLEGLNEQFF.

The chain uses TRBV7-9 and TRBJ1-3; 10 bases line up with TRBD1. The junction had 7 bases not matched to a gene; V was cut back by 4 bases and J by 7 bases. This CDR3 is 15 amino acids long. Germline V gene data show CDR1 as SEHNR and CDR2 as FQNEAQ (reference sequence). CDR3 nucleotides: TGTGCCAGCAGCTCCCGGGACAGGGGATGGAACACCATATATTTT. The encoded protein is CASSSRDRGWNTIYF. The full variable domain, completed using reference TRBV7-9 and TRBJ1-3, is DTGVSQNPRHKITKRGQNVTFRCDPISEHNRLYWYRQTLGQGPEFLTYFQNEAQLEKSRLLSDRFSAERPKGSFSTLEIQRTEQGDSAMYLCASSSRDRGWNTIYFGEGSWLTVV.

This sequence joins TRBV5-1 and TRBJ2-7; 8 bases align to TRBD1. Germline CDR1 and CDR2: SGHRS and YFSETQ. The V and J ends lost 4 bases and 7 bases, in that order; junction bases with no gene match: 7. The CDR3 totals 13 residues. CDR3 amino acids: CASSTAGGVEQYF. CDR3 sequence (DNA): TGCGCCAGCAGCACGGCAGGGGGCGTTGAGCAGTACTTC.

The chain employs TRBV19 and TRBJ2-7, with 8 bases matching TRBD2. This CDR3 spans 14 amino acids. CDR1 and CDR2 from the germline V gene are LNHDA and SQIVND (reference sequence). Trimming removed 2 bases from V and 3 bases from J; junction bases left unmatched: 3. As DNA, the CDR3 is TGTGCCAGTAGTATAAGTCTAGCGGGCTACGAGCAGTACTTC. This translates into CASSISLAGYEQYF.

The rearrangement joins TRBV18 to TRBJ2-7; 11 bases align to TRBD2. The V and J ends lost 0 bases and 7 bases, in that order; junction bases with no gene match: 8. CDR3 length equals 16 residues. CDR1 is KGHSH and CDR2 is LQKENI in the germline V gene. CDR3 sequence reads: CASSPPVAGGLGEQYF. In nucleotides, the CDR3 is TGTGCCAGCTCACCACCCGTAGCGGGAGGGCTTGGTGAGCAGTACTTC.

The J gene is TRBJ1-2, the V gene TRBV29-1; no reliable D call. Germline CDR1 reads SQVTM; CDR2 reads ANQGSEA. The CDR3 runs 15 residues. V dropped 0 bases and J dropped 1 base, with 12 bases sitting between them. CDR3 sequence: CSVEDQLSLNYGYTF. The CDR3 DNA sequence: TGCAGCGTTGAAGATCAGCTCAGTCTTAACTATGGCTACACCTTC.

This rearrangement joins TRBV6-1 to TRBJ2-3; D call uncertain. Trimming cost V 3 bases and J 0 bases, with 13 bases left between them. This CDR3 has 16 residues. Germline V gene lookup returns CDR1 MNHNS and CDR2 SASEGT. CDR3 nucleotides: TGTGCCAGCAGTGAGCAGTCCACCCCTAGCACAGATACGCAGTATTTT. Its protein is CASSEQSTPSTDTQYF.

The V call is TRBV27, the J call TRBJ1-4, with 7 nucleotides matching TRBD1. Per the germline V gene, CDR1 is MNHEY and CDR2 is SMNVEV (reference sequence). With V trimmed by 3 bases and J by 3 bases, 4 bases remained unmatched. This CDR3 comprises 15 residues. The CDR3 sequence: CASSFQGTANEKLFF. The CDR3 region has the DNA TGTGCCAGCAGTTTTCAGGGGACAGCTAATGAAAAACTGTTTTTT.